This TCR beta chain is from a study of blood T cell repertoires in COVID-19. Germline V gene data show CDR1 as MDHEN and CDR2 as SYDVKM. The CDR3 covers 13 residues. Between the trimmed V and J ends, which lost 7 bases and 6 bases, there was a span of 12 bases. TCRdb's table, derived via immunoSEQ multiplex PCR, lists solely in-frame clones and lacks some. The sample shows around 310,000 clones, around 90% of them seen only once. Sequenced sample: peripheral blood. This chain links TRBV28 with TRBJ1-4, with D tentatively TRBD1 (5 bases). The receptor was isolated from a woman between 25 and 40 years old with COVID-19, enrolled during active disease. CDR3 sequence reads: CASTFRGDEKLFF. The CDR3 nucleotides are TGTGCCAGCACCTTCCGGGGGGATGAAAAACTGTTTTTT.